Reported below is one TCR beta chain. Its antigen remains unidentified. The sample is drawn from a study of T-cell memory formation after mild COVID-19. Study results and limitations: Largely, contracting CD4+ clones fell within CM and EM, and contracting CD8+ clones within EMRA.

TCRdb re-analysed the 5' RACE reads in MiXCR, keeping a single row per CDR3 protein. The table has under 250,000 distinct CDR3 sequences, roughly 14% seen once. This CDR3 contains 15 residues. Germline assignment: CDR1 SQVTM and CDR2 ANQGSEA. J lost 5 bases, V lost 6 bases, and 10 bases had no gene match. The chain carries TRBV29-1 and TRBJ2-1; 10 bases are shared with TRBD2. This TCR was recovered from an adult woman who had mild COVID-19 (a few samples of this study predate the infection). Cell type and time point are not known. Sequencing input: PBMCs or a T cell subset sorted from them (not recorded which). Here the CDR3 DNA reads TGCAGCGTGCTCAGGGGGACTAGCGATCACAATGAGCAGTTCTTC. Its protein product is CSVLRGTSDHNEQFF.